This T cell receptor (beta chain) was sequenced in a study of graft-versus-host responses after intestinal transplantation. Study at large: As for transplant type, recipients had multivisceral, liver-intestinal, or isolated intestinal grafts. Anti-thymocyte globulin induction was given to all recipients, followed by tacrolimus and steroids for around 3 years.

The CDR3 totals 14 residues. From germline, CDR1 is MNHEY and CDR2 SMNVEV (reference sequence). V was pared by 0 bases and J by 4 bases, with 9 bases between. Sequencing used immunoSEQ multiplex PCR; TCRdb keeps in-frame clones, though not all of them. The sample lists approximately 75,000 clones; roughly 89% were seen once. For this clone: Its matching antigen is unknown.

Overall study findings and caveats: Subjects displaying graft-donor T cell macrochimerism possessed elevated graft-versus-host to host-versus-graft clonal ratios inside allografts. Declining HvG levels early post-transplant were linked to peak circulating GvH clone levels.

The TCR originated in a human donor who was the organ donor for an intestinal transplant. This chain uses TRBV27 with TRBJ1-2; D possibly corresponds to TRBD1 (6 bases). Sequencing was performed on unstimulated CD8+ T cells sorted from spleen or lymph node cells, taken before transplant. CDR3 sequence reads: CASSLSQGPYGYTF. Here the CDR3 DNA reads TGTGCCAGCAGTTTATCCCAGGGGCCCTATGGCTACACCTTC.